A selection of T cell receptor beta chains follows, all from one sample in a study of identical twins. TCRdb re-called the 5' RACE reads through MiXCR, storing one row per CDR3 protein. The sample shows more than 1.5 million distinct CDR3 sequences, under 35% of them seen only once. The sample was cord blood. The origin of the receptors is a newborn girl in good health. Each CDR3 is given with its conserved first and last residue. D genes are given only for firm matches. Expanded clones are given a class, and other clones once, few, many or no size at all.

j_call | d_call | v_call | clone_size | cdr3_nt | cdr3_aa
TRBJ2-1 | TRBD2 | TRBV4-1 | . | TGCGCCAGCAGCCAAGATACAAGGGGACTAGCGGGAGGCAATGAGCAGTTCTTC | CASSQDTRGLAGGNEQFF
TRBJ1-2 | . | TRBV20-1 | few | TGCAGCGCCGGTGGGGGGACCTATGGCTACACCTTC | CSAGGGTYGYTF
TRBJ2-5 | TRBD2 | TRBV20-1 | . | TGCAGTGCTAGAGTTACTAGCGGGAAGGAGACCCAGTACTTC | CSARVTSGKETQYF
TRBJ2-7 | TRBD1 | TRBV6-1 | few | TGTGCCAGCAGTGAAGAAGACAGGGCCAGCTCCTACGAGCAGTACTTC | CASSEEDRASSYEQYF
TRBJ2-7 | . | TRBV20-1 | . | TGCAGTGCTAGGGAGGGCCGGACGGTGACCTACGAGCAGTACTTC | CSAREGRTVTYEQYF
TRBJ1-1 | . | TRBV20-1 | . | TGCAGTGCTAGAGATTCCCTCCTGAACACTGAAGCTTTCTTT | CSARDSLLNTEAFF
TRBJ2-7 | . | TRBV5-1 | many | TGCGCCAGCAGCTCGAGACGGGGGTTTAGCGACGAGCAGTACTTC | CASSSRRGFSDEQYF
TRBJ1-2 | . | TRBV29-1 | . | TGCAGCGCTCAGCTGGCCTATGGCTACACCTTC | CSAQLAYGYTF
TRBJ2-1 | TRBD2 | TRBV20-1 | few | TGCAGTGCTAGGTGGGCGGGAGGTTCCTACAATGAGCAGTTCTTC | CSARWAGGSYNEQFF
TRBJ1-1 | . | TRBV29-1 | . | TGCAGCGTTGCAAACCGCCTCAGGGAGAACACTGAAGCTTTCTTT | CSVANRLRENTEAFF
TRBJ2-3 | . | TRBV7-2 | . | TGTGCCAGCAGTCCCCGGACTCGCTACCGCGGCACAGATACGCAGTATTTT | CASSPRTRYRGTDTQYF
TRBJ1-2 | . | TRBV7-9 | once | TGTGCCAGCAGTCCTTCGGCAGGGGACTTCACCTTC | CASSPSAGDFTF
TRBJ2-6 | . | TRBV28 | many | TGTGCCAGCAGTCTCCTACAGGGCTCTGGGGCCAACGTCCTGACTTTC | CASSLLQGSGANVLTF
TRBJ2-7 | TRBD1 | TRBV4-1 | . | TGCGCCAGCAGCCTTACCGGGACAGGGCAGTACTTC | CASSLTGTGQYF
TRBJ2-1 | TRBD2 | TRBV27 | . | TGTGCCAGCAGGATCCCTAGCGGGAGCAATGAGCAGTTCTTC | CASRIPSGSNEQFF
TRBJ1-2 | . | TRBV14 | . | TGTGCCAGCAGCCAAGGGAAATGGAACTATGGCTACACCTTC | CASSQGKWNYGYTF
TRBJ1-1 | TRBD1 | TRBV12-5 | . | TGTGCTAGTGGTTTGGTACTCAGGGGGGTTACTGAAGCTTTCTTT | CASGLVLRGVTEAFF
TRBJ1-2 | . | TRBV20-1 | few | TGCAGTGCTAGTCGGCGGGGTGGCTACACCTTC | CSASRRGGYTF
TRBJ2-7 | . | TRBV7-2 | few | TGTGCCAGCAGCTTCTTTAGCGGCCTAATCTCCTACGAGCAGTACTTC | CASSFFSGLISYEQYF
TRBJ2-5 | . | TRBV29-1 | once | TGCAGCGTTGTACAGGGTCAACATGAGCAGTACTTC | CSVVQGQHEQYF
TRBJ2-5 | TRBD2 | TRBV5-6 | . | TGTGCCAGCAGCCGACTAGCGCGTAGGGAGACCCAGTACTTC | CASSRLARRETQYF